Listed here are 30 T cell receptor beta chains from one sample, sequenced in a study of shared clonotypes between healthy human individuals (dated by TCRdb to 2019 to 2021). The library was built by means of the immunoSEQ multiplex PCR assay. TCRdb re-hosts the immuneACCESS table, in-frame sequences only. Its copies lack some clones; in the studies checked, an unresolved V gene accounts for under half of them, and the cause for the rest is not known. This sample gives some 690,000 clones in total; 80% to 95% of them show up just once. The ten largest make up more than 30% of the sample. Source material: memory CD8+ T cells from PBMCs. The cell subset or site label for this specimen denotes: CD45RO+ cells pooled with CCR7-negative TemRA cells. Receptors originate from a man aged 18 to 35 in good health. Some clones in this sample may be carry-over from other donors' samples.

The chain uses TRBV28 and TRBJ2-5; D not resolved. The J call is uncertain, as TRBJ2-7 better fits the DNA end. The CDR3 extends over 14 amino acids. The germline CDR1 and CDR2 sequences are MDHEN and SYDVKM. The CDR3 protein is CASSLPLLGYEQYF. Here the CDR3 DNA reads TGTGCCAGCAGTTTACCCCTTCTGGGCTACGAGCAGTACTTC.

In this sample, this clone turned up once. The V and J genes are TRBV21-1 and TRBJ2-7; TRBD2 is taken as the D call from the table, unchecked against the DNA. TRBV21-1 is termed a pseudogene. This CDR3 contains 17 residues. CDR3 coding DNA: TGTGCCAGCAGCTCCGCCTCGGGAGGGCCGAGCTCCTACGAGCAGTACTTC. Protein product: CASSSASGGPSSYEQYF.

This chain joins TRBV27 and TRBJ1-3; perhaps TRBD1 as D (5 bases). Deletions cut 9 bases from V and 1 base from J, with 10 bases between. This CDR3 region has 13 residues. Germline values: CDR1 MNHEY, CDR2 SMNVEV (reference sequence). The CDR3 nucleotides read TGTGCCAGTTGGGACGGATCTGGAAACACCATATATTTT. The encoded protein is CASWDGSGNTIYF.

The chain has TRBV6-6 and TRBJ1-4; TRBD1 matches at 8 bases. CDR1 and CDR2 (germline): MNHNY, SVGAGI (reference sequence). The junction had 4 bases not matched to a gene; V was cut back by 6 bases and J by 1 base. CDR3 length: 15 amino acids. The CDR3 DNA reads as TGTGCCAGCAGCCCCGACAGGGGAACTAATGAAAAACTGTTTTTT. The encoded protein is CASSPDRGTNEKLFF.

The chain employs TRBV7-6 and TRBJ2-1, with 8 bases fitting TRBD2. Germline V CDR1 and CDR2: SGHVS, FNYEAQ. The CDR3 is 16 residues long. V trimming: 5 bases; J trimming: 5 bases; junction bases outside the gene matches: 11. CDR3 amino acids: CASSPRLARLDNEQFF. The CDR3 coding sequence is TGTGCCAGCAGCCCCAGACTAGCGAGACTTGACAATGAGCAGTTCTTC.

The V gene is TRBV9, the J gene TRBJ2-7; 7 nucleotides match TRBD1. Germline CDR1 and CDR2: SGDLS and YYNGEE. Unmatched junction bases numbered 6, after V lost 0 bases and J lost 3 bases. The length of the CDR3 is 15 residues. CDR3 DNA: TGTGCCAGCAGCGTAGGAGGGGGCGGACTCTACGAGCAGTACTTC. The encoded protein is CASSVGGGGLYEQYF.

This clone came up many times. Written as DNA, the CDR3 is TGTGCCTGGACCCGGACAGGGGGGACCTACAATGAGCAGTTCTTC. Translation gives CAWTRTGGTYNEQFF. This chain connects TRBV30 to TRBJ2-1; 10 bases match TRBD1. Germline-derived CDR1 and CDR2 are GTSNPN and SVGIG (reference sequence). CDR3 length equals 15 residues. The trim removed 4 bases at V and 2 bases at J, leaving 5 bases unmatched.

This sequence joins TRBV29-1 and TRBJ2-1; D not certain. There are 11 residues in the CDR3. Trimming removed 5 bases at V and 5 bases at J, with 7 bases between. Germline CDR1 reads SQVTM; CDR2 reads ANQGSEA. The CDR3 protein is CSVRSNNEQFF. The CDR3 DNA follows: TGCAGCGTTAGATCCAACAATGAGCAGTTCTTC.

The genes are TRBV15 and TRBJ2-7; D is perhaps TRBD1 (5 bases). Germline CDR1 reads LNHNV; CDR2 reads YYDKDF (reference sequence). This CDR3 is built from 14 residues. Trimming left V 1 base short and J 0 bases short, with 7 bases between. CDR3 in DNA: TGTGCCACCAGCAGAGGTAGGGGCTCCTACGAGCAGTACTTC. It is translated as CATSRGRGSYEQYF.

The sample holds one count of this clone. The CDR3 DNA is TGTGCCAGCAGCTTGGAGGACCCCGAGTTTCCAGATACGCAGTATTTT. Amino acid sequence: CASSLEDPEFPDTQYF. The rearrangement joins TRBV5-4 to TRBJ2-3; D is unclear. The CDR3 loop spans 16 amino acids. The germline V and J ends were trimmed by 0 bases and 4 bases, with 15 bases remaining between them. CDR1 is SGHNT, CDR2 YYREEE, per germline (reference sequence).

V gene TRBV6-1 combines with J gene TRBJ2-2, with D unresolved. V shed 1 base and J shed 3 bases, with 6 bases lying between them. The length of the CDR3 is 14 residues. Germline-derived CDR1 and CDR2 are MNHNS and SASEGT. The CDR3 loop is CASSEGRDTGELFF. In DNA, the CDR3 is TGTGCCAGCAGTGAAGGACGGGACACCGGGGAGCTGTTTTTT.

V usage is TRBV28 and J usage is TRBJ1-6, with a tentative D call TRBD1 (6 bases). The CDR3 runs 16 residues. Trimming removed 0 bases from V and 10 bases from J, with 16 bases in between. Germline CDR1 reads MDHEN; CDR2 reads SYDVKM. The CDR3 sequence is CASSLWKGEGYSPLHF. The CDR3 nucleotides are TGTGCCAGCAGTTTATGGAAGGGGGAGGGCTACTCACCCCTCCACTTT.

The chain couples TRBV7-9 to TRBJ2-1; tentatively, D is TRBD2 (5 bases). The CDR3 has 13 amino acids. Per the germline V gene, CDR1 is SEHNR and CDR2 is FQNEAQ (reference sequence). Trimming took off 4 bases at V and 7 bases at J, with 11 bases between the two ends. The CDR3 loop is CASSSLGLNEQFF. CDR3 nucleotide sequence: TGTGCCAGCAGCTCACTAGGGTTGAATGAGCAGTTCTTC.

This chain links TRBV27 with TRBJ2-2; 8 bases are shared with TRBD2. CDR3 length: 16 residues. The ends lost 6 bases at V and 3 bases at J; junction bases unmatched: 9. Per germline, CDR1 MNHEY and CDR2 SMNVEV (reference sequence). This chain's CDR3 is CASSNKVSGDTGELFF. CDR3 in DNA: TGTGCCAGCAGCAATAAAGTTAGCGGGGACACCGGGGAGCTGTTTTTT.

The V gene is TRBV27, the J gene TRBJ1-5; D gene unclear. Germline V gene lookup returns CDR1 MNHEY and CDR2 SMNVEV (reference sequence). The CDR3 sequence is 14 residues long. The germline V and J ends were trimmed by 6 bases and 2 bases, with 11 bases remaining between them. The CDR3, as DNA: TGTGCCAGCAGGACTGACGGGCGCAATCAGCCCCAGCATTTT. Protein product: CASRTDGRNQPQHF.

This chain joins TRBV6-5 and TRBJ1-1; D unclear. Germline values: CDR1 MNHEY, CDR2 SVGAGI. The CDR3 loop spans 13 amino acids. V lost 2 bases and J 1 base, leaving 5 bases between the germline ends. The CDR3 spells CASSYGSNTEAFF. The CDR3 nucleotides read TGTGCCAGCAGTTACGGTTCGAACACTGAAGCTTTCTTT.

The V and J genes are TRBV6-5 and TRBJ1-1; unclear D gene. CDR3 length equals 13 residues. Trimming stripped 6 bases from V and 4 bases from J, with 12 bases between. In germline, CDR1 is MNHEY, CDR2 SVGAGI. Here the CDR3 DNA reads TGTGCCAGCAGGCTGGAGACTCCCACTGAAGCTTTCTTT. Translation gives CASRLETPTEAFF.

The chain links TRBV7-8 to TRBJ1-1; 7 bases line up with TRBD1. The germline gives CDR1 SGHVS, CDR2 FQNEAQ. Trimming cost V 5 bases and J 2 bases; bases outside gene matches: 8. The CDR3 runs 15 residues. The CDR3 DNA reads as TGTGCCAGCAGCCAAAGACAGGGACAAAACACTGAAGCTTTCTTT. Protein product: CASSQRQGQNTEAFF.

CDR3 residues: CASSSIPGPRVGNTIYF. CDR3 nucleotides: TGTGCCAGCAGCTCGATTCCGGGGCCTCGGGTAGGAAACACCATATATTTT. The rearrangement uses TRBV7-9 and TRBJ1-3, with a weak D call TRBD1 (5 bases). The V gene's germline CDR1 is SEHNR and CDR2 FQNEAQ (reference sequence). The CDR3 is made up of 17 amino acids. The germline V and J ends were trimmed by 4 bases and 4 bases, with 20 bases remaining between them.

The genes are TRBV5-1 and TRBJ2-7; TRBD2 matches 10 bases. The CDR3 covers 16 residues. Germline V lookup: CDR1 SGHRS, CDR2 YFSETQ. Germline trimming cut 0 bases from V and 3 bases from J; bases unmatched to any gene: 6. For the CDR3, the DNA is TGCGCCAGCAGCTTGGCCTGGACTAGCGGCTACTACGAGCAGTACTTC. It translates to CASSLAWTSGYYEQYF.

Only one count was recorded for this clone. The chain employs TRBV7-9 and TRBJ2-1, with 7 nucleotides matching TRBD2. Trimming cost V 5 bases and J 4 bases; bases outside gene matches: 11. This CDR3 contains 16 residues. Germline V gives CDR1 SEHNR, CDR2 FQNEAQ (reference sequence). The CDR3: CASSPTAGGRYNEQFF. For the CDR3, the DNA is TGTGCCAGCAGCCCGACGGCCGGGGGGAGGTACAATGAGCAGTTCTTC.

The CDR3 region has the DNA TGTGCCAGCAGCCTGATCCCGGACAGTGAAGCTTTCTTT. Protein product: CASSLIPDSEAFF. The rearrangement uses TRBV11-2 and TRBJ1-1; possibly TRBD1 for D (6 bases). The germline V gene encodes CDR1 SGHAT and CDR2 FQNNGV. Deletions cut 5 bases from V and 7 bases from J, with 14 bases between. There are 13 residues in the CDR3. The whole variable domain, filled in from reference TRBV11-2 and TRBJ1-1, reads EAGVAQSPRYKIIEKRQSVAFWCNPISGHATLYWYQQILGQGPKLLIQFQNNGVVDDSQLPKDRFSAERLKGVDSTLKIQPAKLEDSAVYLCASSLIPDSEAFFGQGTRLTVV.

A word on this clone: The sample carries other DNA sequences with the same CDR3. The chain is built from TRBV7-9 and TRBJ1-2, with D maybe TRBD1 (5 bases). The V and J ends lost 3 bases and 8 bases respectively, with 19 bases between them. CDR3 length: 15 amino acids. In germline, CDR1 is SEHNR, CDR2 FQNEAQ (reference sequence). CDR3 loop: CASSLKTGLPWGYTF. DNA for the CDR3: TGTGCCAGCAGCTTGAAAACGGGACTGCCGTGGGGCTACACCTTC.

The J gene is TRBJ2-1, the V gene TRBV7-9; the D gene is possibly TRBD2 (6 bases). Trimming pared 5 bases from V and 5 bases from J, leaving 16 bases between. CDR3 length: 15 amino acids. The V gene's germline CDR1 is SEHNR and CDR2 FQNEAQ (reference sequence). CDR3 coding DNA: TGTGCCAGCAGCAAAACGTCGGGAGAAAACAATGAGCAGTTCTTC. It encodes CASSKTSGENNEQFF.

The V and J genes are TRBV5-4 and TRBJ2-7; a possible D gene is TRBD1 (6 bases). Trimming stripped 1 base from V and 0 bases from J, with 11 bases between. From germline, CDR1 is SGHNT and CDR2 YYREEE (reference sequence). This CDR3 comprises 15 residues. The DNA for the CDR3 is TGTGCCAGCAGCTTGTTCAGGGGTAGCTCCTACGAGCAGTACTTC. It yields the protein CASSLFRGSSYEQYF.

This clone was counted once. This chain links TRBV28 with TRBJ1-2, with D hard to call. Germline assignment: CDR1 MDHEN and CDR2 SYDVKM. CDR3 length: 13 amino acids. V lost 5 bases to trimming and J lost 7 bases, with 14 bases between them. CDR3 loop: CASSPDAGFGYTF. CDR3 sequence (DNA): TGTGCCAGCAGTCCAGACGCTGGTTTTGGCTACACCTTC.

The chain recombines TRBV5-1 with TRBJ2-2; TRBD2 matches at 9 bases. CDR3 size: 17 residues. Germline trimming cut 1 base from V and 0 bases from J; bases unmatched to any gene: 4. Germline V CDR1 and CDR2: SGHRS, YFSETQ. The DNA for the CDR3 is TGCGCCAGCAGCTTGAGGGGACTAGCAGCGAACACCGGGGAGCTGTTTTTT. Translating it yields CASSLRGLAANTGELFF.

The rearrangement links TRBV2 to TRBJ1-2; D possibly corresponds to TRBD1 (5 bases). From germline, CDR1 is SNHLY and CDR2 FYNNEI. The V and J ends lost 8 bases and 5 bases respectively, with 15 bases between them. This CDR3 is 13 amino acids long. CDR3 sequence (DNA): TGTGCCAGCGCGTATGGGACGTTGTATGGCTACACCTTC. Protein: CASAYGTLYGYTF.

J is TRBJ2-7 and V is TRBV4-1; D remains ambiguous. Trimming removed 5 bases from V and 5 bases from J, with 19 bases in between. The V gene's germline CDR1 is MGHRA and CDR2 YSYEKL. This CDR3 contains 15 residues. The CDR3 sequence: CASSSVWPLLHEQYF. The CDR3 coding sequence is TGCGCCAGCAGCTCTGTGTGGCCGCTTCTACACGAGCAGTACTTC.

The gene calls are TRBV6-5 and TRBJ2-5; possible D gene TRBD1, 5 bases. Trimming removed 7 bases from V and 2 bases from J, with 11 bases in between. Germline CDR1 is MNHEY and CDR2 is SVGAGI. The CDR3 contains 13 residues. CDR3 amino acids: CASTPDRQETQYF. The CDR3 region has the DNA TGTGCCAGCACACCCGACAGACAAGAGACCCAGTACTTC.